Listed below are T cell receptor beta chains from one sample, sequenced in a study of T cells in Graves' hyperthyroidism and ophthalmopathy. TCRdb analysed the multiplex PCR reads with MiXCR anew, one entry per CDR3 protein. Of roughly 510,000 distinct CDR3 sequences listed, around 50% are singletons. The material sequenced was peripheral blood or thyroid tissue (not recorded which). The receptors derive from an adult woman with Graves' disease, either hyperthyroidism or ophthalmopathy (not recorded which). Each CDR3 is given with its conserved first and last residue. The D gene is left open where the match is weak. Only some rows state a clone size, as once, few, many or a class for expanded clones.

TRBJ2-2,many,TRBV7-9,-,CASSLRGFDTGELFF,TGTGCCAGCAGCTTAAGGGGGTTCGACACCGGGGAGCTGTTTTTT
TRBJ1-4,-,TRBV15,-,CATSSRGGGVEKLFF,TGTGCCACCAGCTCCCGTGGGGGGGGCGTTGAAAAACTGTTTTTT
TRBJ2-7,-,TRBV12-3/TRBV12-4,-,CASSLIGTEQYF,TGTGCCAGCAGTTTAATTGGGACCGAGCAGTACTTC
TRBJ2-5,-,TRBV29-1,-,CSVATSDGQAEVLETQYF,TGCAGCGTTGCCACCAGTGATGGGCAGGCGGAGGTGTTGGAGACCCAGTACTTC
TRBJ1-5,many,TRBV7-2,TRBD1,CASSAQGVNQPQHF,TGTGCCAGCAGCGCACAGGGGGTCAATCAGCCCCAGCATTTT
TRBJ2-5,-,TRBV10-2,TRBD2,CASTRTSGYQETQYF,TGCGCCAGCACCCGGACTAGCGGATACCAAGAGACCCAGTACTTC
TRBJ1-1,-,TRBV15,-,CATSRDRWETEAFF,TGTGCCACCAGCAGAGATCGATGGGAGACTGAAGCTTTCTTT
TRBJ1-5,-,TRBV5-1,-,CASSLSGLTNQPQHF,TGCGCCAGCAGCTTGTCCGGTCTTACCAATCAGCCCCAGCATTTT
TRBJ1-2,few,TRBV7-9,-,CASSLGSGYTF,TGTGCCAGCAGCTTAGGTTCGGGCTACACCTTC
TRBJ2-7,-,TRBV7-3,TRBD1,CASSSSPGGYSSYEQYF,TGCGCCAGCAGCTCCTCTCCAGGGGGTTACAGCTCCTACGAGCAGTACTTC